The 27 T cell receptor beta chains below all came from one sample that was sequenced in a study of T cells in Graves' hyperthyroidism and ophthalmopathy. Using RNA transcripts as the source, TCR beta CDR3 regions were amplified. The study used the HTBI primer set for a first-round RT-PCR of the TCR CDR3. One entry per CDR3 protein results from TCRdb running MiXCR on the multiplex PCR reads. The sample carries a few hundred thousand distinct CDR3 sequences, roughly 14% recorded once. Sample: blood. The receptors shown here come from a woman aged 25 to 39 with Graves' hyperthyroidism.

This clonotype was observed at least ten times. The chain links TRBV20-1 to TRBJ1-1; TRBD1 agrees at 9 bases. V lost 6 bases, J lost 4 bases, and 21 bases stayed unmatched. The CDR3 is made up of 18 amino acids. The V gene's germline CDR1 is DFQATT and CDR2 SNEGSKA (reference sequence). The CDR3 here is CSAHSGQGSFRVRTEAFF. The CDR3 DNA sequence: TGCAGTGCCCACTCGGGACAGGGAAGTTTTCGGGTCCGCACTGAAGCTTTCTTT.

There are many counts of this clonotype. The chain couples TRBV28 to TRBJ1-2; TRBD1 aligns across 7 bases. J gave up 0 bases and V 4 bases, and 11 bases lay outside the gene matches. Germline CDR1 is MDHEN and CDR2 is SYDVKM. The length of the CDR3 is 17 residues. The CDR3 DNA reads TGTGCCAGCAGTTCCCCCCGTGGACAGGCCTCTAACTATGGCTACACCTTC. Translation gives CASSSPRGQASNYGYTF.

CDR3 coding DNA: TGTGCCAGCGGGGTTTGGACAGGGGCCAAAAACATTCAGTACTTC. Translation: CASGVWTGAKNIQYF. This chain joins TRBV7-2 and TRBJ2-4, with 8 bases that match TRBD1. CDR3 length equals 15 residues. Germline lookup yields CDR1 SGHTA and CDR2 FQGNSA. Trimming at V came to 8 bases and at J to 1 base, leaving 7 bases not matched to a gene.

V and J are TRBV19 and TRBJ2-1; the match to TRBD2 covers 7 bases. After removal of 5 bases from V and 5 bases from J, the junction contained 6 bases not matched to a gene. Looked up from germline, CDR1 is LNHDA and CDR2 is SQIVND (reference sequence). This CDR3 is built from 14 residues. CDR3 sequence (DNA): TGTGCCAGTAGTCCGACACTAGCGAACAATGAGCAGTTCTTC. This encodes CASSPTLANNEQFF.

The rearrangement links TRBV6-9 to TRBJ2-1; 8 bases fit TRBD1. The CDR3 is made up of 17 amino acids. Germline assignment: CDR1 MNHGY and CDR2 SVAAGI. V lost 3 bases to trimming and J lost 5 bases; unmatched junction nucleotides: 12. CDR3 residues: CASSYPIGQGVNNEQFF. The CDR3 nucleotides are TGTGCCAGCAGTTACCCCATCGGACAGGGAGTAAACAATGAGCAGTTCTTC.

The table lists this clonotype with a few counts. V and J are TRBV9 and TRBJ1-4, with a tentative D call TRBD1 (6 bases). The germline gives CDR1 SGDLS, CDR2 YYNGEE. The CDR3 sequence is 15 residues long. Trimming took 0 bases from V and 8 from J, leaving 14 bases between them. The CDR3 DNA reads TGTGCCAGCAGCGTAGCTGGGGGCTTGGGAGAAAAACTGTTTTTT. The encoded protein is CASSVAGGLGEKLFF. Based on the CDR3 plus reference TRBV9 and TRBJ1-4, the full variable domain is DSGVTQTPKHLITATGQRVTLRCSPRSGDLSVYWYQQSLDQGLQFLIQYYNGEERAKGNILERFSAQQFPDLHSELNLSSLELGDSALYFCASSVAGGLGEKLFFGSGTQLSVL.

Ten or more counts support this clonotype. The V call is TRBV5-5, the J call TRBJ1-6; D perhaps matches TRBD1 (5 bases). Trimming removed 0 bases from V and 8 bases from J, with 9 bases in between. CDR1 is SGHKS, CDR2 YYEKEE, per germline (reference sequence). This CDR3 region has 14 residues. This CDR3 reads CASSLESTDSPLHF. As DNA, the CDR3 is TGTGCCAGCAGCTTGGAATCGACAGATTCACCCCTCCACTTT.

This clonotype turned up a few times. The chain employs TRBV6-2 or TRBV6-3 and TRBJ1-5, with D possibly being TRBD1 (6 bases). The CDR3 is made up of 15 amino acids. The germline CDR1 and CDR2 sequences are MNHEY and SVGEGT. Trimming stripped 6 bases from V and 2 bases from J, with 14 bases between. Written as DNA, the CDR3 is TGTGCCAGCAGCCGTCGGAGACAGGGCAATCAGCCCCAGCATTTT. Its protein product is CASSRRRQGNQPQHF.

This chain links TRBV5-5 with TRBJ2-5; 8 nucleotides line up with TRBD1. Germline CDR1 is SGHKS and CDR2 is YYEKEE (reference sequence). The CDR3 contains 18 residues. J lost 3 bases, V lost 4 bases, and 17 bases had no gene match. The CDR3 region has the DNA TGTGCCAGCAGCCGTGGTATTGGGGACGACAGGGGAGAAGAGACCCAGTACTTC. It yields the protein CASSRGIGDDRGEETQYF.

This clonotype was picked up one time. With a much larger clone just one base away, this may be a read error. The chain recombines TRBV15 with TRBJ2-5; 10 nucleotides align to TRBD2. CDR3 length: 14 amino acids. Germline loops: CDR1 LNHNV, CDR2 YYDKDF (reference sequence). Germline trimming cut 5 bases from V and 3 bases from J; bases unmatched to any gene: 3. The CDR3: CATSAGLAKETQYF. The CDR3 DNA reads as TGTGCCACCAGCGCGGGACTAGCGAAAGAGACCCAGTACTTC.

The chain has TRBV9 and TRBJ2-1; 10 nucleotides line up with TRBD2. The junction had 7 bases not matched to a gene; V was cut back by 4 bases and J by 0 bases. This CDR3 region has 17 residues. Germline assignment: CDR1 SGDLS and CDR2 YYNGEE. CDR3 DNA sequence: TGTGCCAGCAGCCAGAGACCTAGCGGGAGCTCCTACAATGAGCAGTTCTTC. This translates into CASSQRPSGSSYNEQFF.

This clonotype was seen at least ten times. V and J are TRBV11-2 and TRBJ1-2, with TRBD1 matching 10 bases. Trimming at V came to 5 bases and at J to 8 bases, leaving 5 bases not matched to a gene. This CDR3 is built from 13 residues. Germline assignment: CDR1 SGHAT and CDR2 FQNNGV. The CDR3 nucleotides read TGTGCCAGCAGCCCGACAGGGGGCTACGGCTACACCTTC. Amino acid sequence: CASSPTGGYGYTF.

This clonotype occurred a few times. This chain uses TRBV7-2 with TRBJ1-6, with 8 positions matching TRBD1. CDR3 size: 15 residues. V lost 1 base and J lost 9; bases outside the gene matches: 5. Per germline, CDR1 SGHTA and CDR2 FQGNSA. The CDR3 nucleotides read TGTGCCAGCAGCTTAGAACAGGGGGTCGCTTCACCCCTCCACTTT. Translated: CASSLEQGVASPLHF. The variable domain in full, completed from reference TRBV7-2 and TRBJ1-6, reads GAGVSQSPSNKVTEKGKDVELRCDPISGHTALYWYRQSLGQGLEFLIYFQGNSAPDKSGLPSDRFSAERTGGSVSTLTIQRTQQEDSAVYLCASSLEQGVASPLHFGNGTRLTVT.

This clonotype was counted a few times. The chain employs TRBV7-6 and TRBJ2-1; TRBD1 agrees at 10 bases. The CDR3 spans 16 residues. Unmatched junction bases numbered 5, after V lost 4 bases and J lost 2 bases. Germline CDR1 SGHVS, CDR2 FNYEAQ. The CDR3 nucleotides read TGTGCCAGCAGCTACAGACAGGGGGCTCCCTACAATGAGCAGTTCTTC. This encodes CASSYRQGAPYNEQFF.

This clonotype has a count of ten or more. The chain recombines TRBV27 with TRBJ2-7, with 7 bases that match TRBD1. Per germline, CDR1 MNHEY and CDR2 SMNVEV (reference sequence). This CDR3 is built from 14 residues. V lost 7 bases, J lost 5 bases, and 11 bases stayed unmatched. The CDR3 is CASTLRQGGHEQYF. CDR3 in DNA: TGTGCCAGCACCCTAAGACAGGGCGGCCACGAGCAGTACTTC.

This clonotype has just a few counts. V and J are TRBV27 and TRBJ1-5, with D possibly being TRBD1 (6 bases). CDR3 length equals 14 residues. Trimming pared 3 bases from V and 6 bases from J, leaving 12 bases between. Looked up from germline, CDR1 is MNHEY and CDR2 is SMNVEV (reference sequence). CDR3 region: CASSFRTVPQPQHF. The CDR3 DNA sequence: TGTGCCAGCAGTTTCCGGACAGTACCTCAGCCCCAGCATTTT.

A word on this clonotype: Sequence at one end of the junction differs from germline and may be a read error. The chain recombines TRBV20-1 with TRBJ2-1, with D unresolved. This CDR3 comprises 14 residues. The germline V gene encodes CDR1 DFQATT and CDR2 SNEGSKA (reference sequence). The CDR3 is CSARAGLGYIEQFF. In DNA, the CDR3 is TGCAGTGCTAGAGCCGGGCTAGGTTACATTGAGCAGTTCTTC.

The genes are TRBV24-1 and TRBJ2-6; possible D gene TRBD2, 6 bases. The CDR3 spans 16 residues. Germline V lookup: CDR1 KGHDR, CDR2 SFDVKD. V lost 4 bases, J lost 4 bases, and 13 bases lay in between. Here the CDR3 DNA reads TGTGCCACCAGTGAGCCCGCGGGAACCGGGGCCAACGTCCTGACTTTC. Protein: CATSEPAGTGANVLTF.

This clonotype showed up many times. The genes are TRBV7-2 and TRBJ2-7; D is perhaps TRBD1 or TRBD2 (5 bases each). Deletions cut 6 bases from V and 4 bases from J, with 16 bases between. The CDR3 loop spans 14 amino acids. Germline V gene data show CDR1 as SGHTA and CDR2 as FQGNSA. The CDR3 DNA follows: TGTGCCAGCAGTCTACAGCGCTGGGGGTACGAGCAGTACTTC. As protein: CASSLQRWGYEQYF.

In this sample, this clonotype turned up many times. V usage is TRBV15 and J usage is TRBJ2-3; 7 positions match TRBD2. Germline V gives CDR1 LNHNV, CDR2 YYDKDF (reference sequence). This CDR3 contains 17 residues. J gave up 2 bases and V 0 bases, and 8 bases lay outside the gene matches. This CDR3 reads CATSRDVGGSFTDTQYF. CDR3 nucleotides: TGTGCCACCAGCAGAGATGTGGGCGGGAGTTTCACAGATACGCAGTATTTT.

This clonotype was recorded at least ten times. The genes are TRBV2 and TRBJ1-1; the D gene is possibly TRBD1 (5 bases). V was trimmed by 0 bases and J by 5 bases, leaving 10 bases between them. Looked up from germline, CDR1 is SNHLY and CDR2 is FYNNEI. This CDR3 contains 14 residues. This chain's CDR3 is CASSEARGWTEAFF. In DNA form, the CDR3 reads TGTGCCAGCAGTGAAGCTAGGGGTTGGACTGAAGCTTTCTTT.

This clonotype was detected only once. One base away lies a much larger clone, so this may be a sequencing read error. The chain carries TRBV19 and TRBJ1-5; 7 positions agree with TRBD1. The CDR3 is made up of 16 amino acids. With 5 bases clipped from V and 1 base from J, the junction kept 8 bases outside the gene matches. Germline-derived CDR1 and CDR2 are LNHDA and SQIVND (reference sequence). CDR3 coding DNA: TGTGCCAGTAGTTGGGACAGCACTATGAGCAATCAGCCCCAGCATTTT. As protein: CASSWDSTMSNQPQHF. Variable domain in full (rest from reference TRBV19 and TRBJ1-5): DGGITQSPKYLFRKEGQNVTLSCEQNLNHDAMYWYRQDPGQGLRLIYYSQIVNDFQKGDIAEGYSVSREKKESFPLTVTSAQKNPTAFYLCASSWDSTMSNQPQHFGDGTRLSIL.

This clonotype has at least ten counts. The J gene is TRBJ2-3, the V gene TRBV6-1; 11 bases are shared with TRBD1. The CDR3 is 16 residues long. The germline V gene has CDR1 MNHNS and CDR2 SASEGT. V gave up 6 bases and J gave up 4 bases; unmatched junction bases: 9. CDR3 DNA: TGTGCCAGCAGATCCCCGGGACAGGGGGTGGCAGATACGCAGTATTTT. The encoded protein is CASRSPGQGVADTQYF.

This clonotype was detected a few times. The CDR3 DNA sequence: TGTGCCTGGAGTGGGAAAGGGGGTTACAATGAGCAGTTCTTC. Translated: CAWSGKGGYNEQFF. The chain has TRBV30 and TRBJ2-1; D perhaps matches TRBD1 (6 bases). V shed 1 base and J shed 4 bases, with 11 bases lying between them. The CDR3 runs 14 residues. Germline loops: CDR1 GTSNPN, CDR2 SVGIG (reference sequence).

This chain uses TRBV27 with TRBJ2-7; 8 bases align to TRBD1. V lost 6 bases to trimming and J lost 0 bases; unmatched junction nucleotides: 10. Germline-derived CDR1 and CDR2 are MNHEY and SMNVEV (reference sequence). This CDR3 has 16 residues. CDR3 coding DNA: TGTGCCAGCAGCCGCGGGACAGGTGGAAGCTCCTACGAGCAGTACTTC. Its translation: CASSRGTGGSSYEQYF.

The V gene is TRBV4-1, the J gene TRBJ2-7; 8 nucleotides match TRBD2. The V gene's germline CDR1 is MGHRA and CDR2 YSYEKL. V dropped 3 bases and J dropped 0; count of bases not matched to a gene: 7. The CDR3 extends over 16 amino acids. As DNA, the CDR3 is TGCGCCAGCAGCCACCAGACTAGCGCACTCTCCTACGAGCAGTACTTC. Translation gives CASSHQTSALSYEQYF.

This clonotype has ten or more counts. The chain links TRBV29-1 to TRBJ1-1; D is ambiguous. This CDR3 is built from 10 residues. V lost 7 bases and J lost 8, with 11 bases in between. Looked up from germline, CDR1 is SQVTM and CDR2 is ANQGSEA. The CDR3 DNA follows: TGCAGCGCACCCGGCACCGAAGCTTTCTTT. It yields the protein CSAPGTEAFF.